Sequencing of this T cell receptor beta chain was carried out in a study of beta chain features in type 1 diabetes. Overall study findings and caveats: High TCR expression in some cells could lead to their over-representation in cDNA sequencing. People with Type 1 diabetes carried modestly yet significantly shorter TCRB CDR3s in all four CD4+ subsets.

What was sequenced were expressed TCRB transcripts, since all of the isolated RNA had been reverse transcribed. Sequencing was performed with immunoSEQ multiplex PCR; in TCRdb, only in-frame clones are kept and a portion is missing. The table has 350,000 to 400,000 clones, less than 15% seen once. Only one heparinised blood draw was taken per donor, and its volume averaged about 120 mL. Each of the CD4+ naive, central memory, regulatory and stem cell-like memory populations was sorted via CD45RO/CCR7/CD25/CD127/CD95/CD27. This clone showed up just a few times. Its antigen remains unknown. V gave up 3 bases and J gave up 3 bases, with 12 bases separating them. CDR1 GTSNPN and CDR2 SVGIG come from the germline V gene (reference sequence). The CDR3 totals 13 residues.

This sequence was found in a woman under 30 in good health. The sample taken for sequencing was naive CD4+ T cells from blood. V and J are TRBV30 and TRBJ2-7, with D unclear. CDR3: CAWSGQRRYEQYF. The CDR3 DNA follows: TGTGCCTGGAGCGGTCAACGCCGCTACGAGCAGTACTTC.